These 14 T cell receptor beta chains were sequenced from one sample in a study of blood T cell repertoires in COVID-19. Some clones are missing from TCRdb's copy, which holds only in-frame ones; the method was immunoSEQ multiplex PCR. There are about 62,000 clones in the sample; about nine tenths occur only once, and 1% to 1.5% lies in the top ten. Sequenced material: peripheral blood. Receptors were obtained from a woman of 80 years or more with acute or convalescent COVID-19.

This CDR3 reads CASSYQTGTNPYGYTF. The CDR3 region has the DNA TGTGCCAGCAGTTACCAGACAGGTACCAACCCCTATGGCTACACCTTC. This chain uses TRBV6-5 with TRBJ1-2; D is perhaps TRBD1 (6 bases). Trimming cost V 2 bases and J 4 bases, with 17 bases left between them. CDR3 size: 16 residues. Germline lookup yields CDR1 MNHEY and CDR2 SVGAGI.

This clone turned up a few times. The chain's CDR3 is CASSYTGAHEKLFF. CDR3 nucleotide sequence: TGTGCCAGCAGCTACACAGGGGCCCATGAAAAACTGTTTTTT. The chain combines TRBV5-4 with TRBJ1-4; TRBD1 matches at 7 bases. The germline gives CDR1 SGHNT, CDR2 YYREEE (reference sequence). V was pared by 3 bases and J by 6 bases, with 5 bases of the junction left unmatched. This CDR3 contains 14 residues. Combining the CDR3 with reference TRBV5-4 and TRBJ1-4 gives the whole variable domain ETGVTQSPTHLIKTRGQQVTLRCSSQSGHNTVSWYQQALGQGPQFIFQYYREEENGRGNFPPRFSGLQFPNYSSELNVNALELDDSALYLCASSYTGAHEKLFFGSGTQLSVL.

V usage is TRBV12-2 and J usage is TRBJ1-5; the listed D gene, TRBD1, was not tested against the DNA. TRBV12-2 constitutes a pseudogene. The CDR3 loop spans 17 amino acids. CDR3 residues: CASRLVDTGGWRQPQHF. CDR3 DNA sequence: TGTGCAAGTCGCTTAGTCGACACAGGGGGCTGGCGTCAGCCCCAGCATTTT.

The V gene is TRBV3-1 (or the pseudogene TRBV3-2), the J gene TRBJ2-1, with 7 bases identical to TRBD2. Germline values: CDR1 LGHDT, CDR2 YNNKEL (reference sequence). J was trimmed by 7 bases and V by 4 bases; bases with no gene match: 16. This CDR3 is 17 amino acids long. This CDR3 reads CASSPLLVAGEMNEQFF. The CDR3 DNA sequence: TGTGCCAGCAGCCCTCTTCTCGTTGCGGGAGAAATGAATGAGCAGTTCTTC.

The chain has TRBV10-2 and TRBJ2-7; perhaps TRBD1 as D (8 bases). This CDR3 has 14 amino acids. Germline V gene sequence: CDR1 WSHSY, CDR2 SAAADI. Trimming took 5 bases from V and 3 from J, leaving 14 bases between them. CDR3 coding DNA: TGCGCCAGCAGTAAGGACAGGGACTACTACGAGCAGTACTTC. Translating gives CASSKDRDYYEQYF.

The CDR3 nucleotides read TGTGCCAGCAGCTTGGACGGGAGCTCCTACAATGAGCAGTTCTTC. Translation gives CASSLDGSSYNEQFF. The genes are TRBV5-5 and TRBJ2-1, with D maybe TRBD2 (6 bases). The germline CDR1 and CDR2 sequences are SGHKS and YYEKEE (reference sequence). Trimming cost V 0 bases and J 0 bases, with 7 bases left between them. CDR3 length equals 15 residues.

This clone was detected only a few times. The V and J genes are TRBV10-3 and TRBJ1-1; TRBD1 aligns across 8 bases. The CDR3 spans 15 residues. Germline assignment: CDR1 ENHRY and CDR2 SYGVKD. After removal of 8 bases from V and 0 bases from J, the junction contained 8 bases not matched to a gene. CDR3 in DNA: TGTGCCATCCGGCCAGGACAGGGAATGAACACTGAAGCTTTCTTT. It specifies CAIRPGQGMNTEAFF.

A word on this clone: The same CDR3 is also encoded by other DNA sequences in this sample. V is TRBV7-9 and J is TRBJ1-1; D unresolved. CDR3 length: 13 amino acids. With 3 bases removed from V and 1 base from J, the gap between germline ends came to 6 bases. CDR1 SEHNR and CDR2 FQNEAQ come from the germline V gene (reference sequence). CDR3 residues: CASSFTENTEAFF. The CDR3 DNA is TGTGCCAGCAGCTTTACAGAGAACACTGAAGCTTTCTTT.

The chain couples TRBV9 to TRBJ2-7, with 9 bases that match TRBD1. CDR3 length: 16 residues. Germline values: CDR1 SGDLS, CDR2 YYNGEE. Unmatched junction bases numbered 10, after V lost 1 base and J lost 5 bases. The CDR3 DNA reads as TGTGCCAGCAGCGTAAGCACTGGGACAGGGCTCCACGAGCAGTACTTC. This gives the protein CASSVSTGTGLHEQYF. Looking up the rest from reference TRBV9 and TRBJ2-7 gives the full variable domain: DSGVTQTPKHLITATGQRVTLRCSPRSGDLSVYWYQQSLDQGLQFLIQYYNGEERAKGNILERFSAQQFPDLHSELNLSSLELGDSALYFCASSVSTGTGLHEQYFGPGTRLTVT.

This chain uses TRBV4-1 with TRBJ2-3, with D unresolved. The CDR3 length is 16 residues. Germline CDR1 is MGHRA and CDR2 is YSYEKL. The ends were cut back, 1 base at V and 6 bases at J, with 17 bases in the middle. The CDR3 loop reads CASSQATKVIMDTQYF. The CDR3 nucleotides read TGCGCCAGCAGCCAAGCGACAAAAGTGATCATGGATACGCAGTATTTT.

The genes are TRBV3-1 (or the pseudogene TRBV3-2) and TRBJ2-3; D is undetermined. The germline V and J ends were trimmed by 0 bases and 0 bases, with 10 bases remaining between them. This CDR3 region has 16 residues. Germline CDR1 and CDR2: LGHDT and YNNKEL (reference sequence). The CDR3 nucleotides are TGTGCCAGCAGCCAAGAATCCAGCGCTAGCACAGATACGCAGTATTTT. Its translation: CASSQESSASTDTQYF.

This chain joins TRBV3-1 (or the pseudogene TRBV3-2) and TRBJ2-1; D may be TRBD2 (7 bases). V was trimmed by 7 bases and J by 1 base, leaving 17 bases between them. Germline V gene sequence: CDR1 LGHDT, CDR2 YNNKEL (reference sequence). The CDR3 length is 16 residues. Here the CDR3 DNA reads TGTGCCAGCACTCTGGATGGGGGGGCGTCCTACAATGAGCAGTTCTTC. Its translation is CASTLDGGASYNEQFF.

The genes are TRBV6-1 and TRBJ2-1; the match to TRBD2 covers 8 bases. CDR1 MNHNS and CDR2 SASEGT come from the germline V gene. This CDR3 has 16 residues. J gave up 0 bases and V 4 bases, and 5 bases lay outside the gene matches. CDR3 DNA sequence: TGTGCCAGCAGTGGTCTAGCGGGTTCCTCCTACAATGAGCAGTTCTTC. Translating it yields CASSGLAGSSYNEQFF.

The V and J genes are TRBV4-1 and TRBJ1-2, with D hard to call. The CDR3 is made up of 14 amino acids. Trimming pared 1 base from V and 1 base from J, leaving 7 bases between. Germline values: CDR1 MGHRA, CDR2 YSYEKL. The CDR3 reads CASSQGSDNYGYTF. As DNA, the CDR3 is TGCGCCAGCAGCCAAGGATCAGATAACTATGGCTACACCTTC.